The clone carrying this TCR beta chain has at least ten counts. As yet, its antigen is unknown. Using RNA transcripts as the source, TCR beta CDR3 regions were amplified. When the TCR CDR3 underwent first-round RT-PCR, the HTBI primer set was used. Via MiXCR, TCRdb re-called the multiplex PCR reads, giving one row per CDR3 protein. Of 700,000 or so distinct CDR3 sequences in the sample, roughly 15% were seen once. The CDR3 is made up of 18 amino acids. CDR1 SGHVS and CDR2 FQNEAQ come from the germline V gene. The ends were cut back, 5 bases at V and 7 bases at J, with 27 bases in the middle. The sample belongs to a study of T cells in Graves' hyperthyroidism and ophthalmopathy. Study-level findings and limits: Ophthalmopathy prediction by the model preceded onset by a median about 6 months.

The TCR was taken from a man aged 18 to 29 with Graves' hyperthyroidism. The specimen was blood. V usage is TRBV7-8 and J usage is TRBJ2-1; D perhaps matches TRBD2 (6 bases). DNA of the CDR3: TGTGCCAGCAGCCCCCGGGCCGGTGGCGCGTGGGGGGAGAATGAGCAGTTCTTC. The encoded protein is CASSPRAGGAWGENEQFF.